This TCR beta chain was sequenced during a study of T cell responses to AZD1222 COVID-19 vaccine. Study-level results: Donors were mostly white British, more females; clonal diversity possibly underestimated.

V gave up 7 bases and J gave up 4 bases; unmatched junction bases: 24. Germline CDR1 MNHEY, CDR2 SMNVEV (reference sequence). This CDR3 spans 19 amino acids. Assay: immunoSEQ multiplex PCR; the TCRdb copy retains only in-frame clones and omits some. In the table there are 130,000 to 150,000 clones, approximately 94% of which are singletons. Note on this clone: Antigen unknown.

V gene TRBV27 combines with J gene TRBJ1-2; 7 bases agree with TRBD1. The input for sequencing was peripheral blood, taken on day 0 of AZD1222 vaccination. The receptor comes from an adult in good health. In nucleotides, the CDR3 is TGTGCCAGCATCACGAAAGAACTCACCACATCAGGGGGTGCCTATGGCTACACCTTC. It is translated as CASITKELTTSGGAYGYTF.